Described below is a single T cell receptor (beta chain) sequence and its context. Its antigen is undetermined. The data are from a study of PD-1 blockade in classical Hodgkin lymphoma. Whole-study findings and limits: Unlike CD8+ TCR diversity, which did not rise significantly by C4D1, CD4+ TCR diversity did. Complete responders had baseline diversity similar to newly diagnosed patients.

This CDR3 is 14 amino acids long. The germline V and J ends were trimmed by 3 bases and 4 bases, with 12 bases remaining between them. Germline CDR1 and CDR2: MDHEN and SYDVKM. Time point in this sample: cycle 4 day 1 (C4D1), after more than five weeks of nivolumab. The patients all showed relapse after autologous stem cell transplantation, while their brentuximab vedotin exposure varied. CD8+ T cell isolation from thawed PBMCs was performed by magnetic negative selection. Best responses fell into complete response, partial response or progressive disease. Data came from immunoSEQ multiplex PCR; TCRdb stores just in-frame clones and leaves some out. Altogether 9,500 to 12,000 clones are present, roughly 84% being singletons, with the ten largest covering around a third.

Here the sequenced sample was CD8+ T cells from blood, taken before the fourth cycle of nivolumab. The TCR sequence derives from a human donor with classical Hodgkin lymphoma. The donor label of this sample is uncertain. The V gene is TRBV28, the J gene TRBJ1-2, with D unresolved. Here the CDR3 DNA reads TGTGCCAGCAGTTTTGTGGCATCTCTCTATGGCTACACCTTC. It encodes CASSFVASLYGYTF.